The T cell receptor (beta chain) described here comes from a study of CD8+CD57+ T cells in acquired aplastic anemia. CDR1 and CDR2 from the germline V gene are MGHDK and SYGVNS. This CDR3 is 12 amino acids long. All sequencing subjects had displayed CD8+CD57+ cell expansion on flow cytometry. A severe acquired aplastic anemia diagnosis applied to all patients. Profiling that covered TCR beta VDJ and CDR3 relied on genomic DNA as its template. In TCRdb, the reads were re-called with MiXCR into one record per CDR3 protein. The top ten clones hold roughly 21% of a sample with a few hundred thousand distinct CDR3 sequences, over 40% of them seen once.

Sequencing input: sorted CD4+, CD8+, or CD8+CD57+ T cells (not recorded which) from PBMCs. This TCR was sampled from a human donor with aplastic anemia. J is TRBJ2-1 and V is TRBV25-1; D is perhaps TRBD1 (6 bases). The DNA end is a closer match to TRBJ2-7, so the J assignment may be wrong. The CDR3 DNA follows: TGTGCCAGCAGTCCGGACAGTGACGAGCAGTACTTC. It specifies CASSPDSDEQYF.